This T cell receptor beta chain stems from a study of tissue T cells after allogeneic stem cell transplantation. Study-level points and caveats: In patients and mice, blood and spleen missed much of tissue repertoire. The patient cohort was small and clinically heterogeneous, with limited sampling depth. Across patients, clones rarely overlapped, yet motif clusters were shared tissue-specifically. Some tissue clones might be persisting host cells; their alloreactivity or antigen specificity was not determined.

V lost 3 bases and J lost 0, with 6 bases in between. The CDR3 covers 14 residues. The germline V gene encodes CDR1 NNHDY and CDR2 SYVADS. Comment on this clone: Antigen: not known. Gene names denote mouse genes. Coverage ceases 1 residue before the CDR3 finishes, and the germline J gene fills in the end. Other DNA sequences in this specimen translate into the identical CDR3.

Specified time point: mouse harvest day 14 after allogeneic transplant. Each mouse received 10^7 T-cell-depleted marrow cells plus 10^6 splenic CD5+ T cells by tail vein. Assay used: immunoSEQ multiplex PCR; TCRdb lists only in-frame clones, some missing. The sample consists of roughly 1,900 clones, 45% to 60% of them appearing once. The source of this sequence is a female BALB/c mouse given C57BL/6 T cells with graft-versus-host disease after an allogeneic hematopoietic cell transplant. The rearrangement joins TRBV13-3 to TRBJ2-2, with D hard to call. The sequencing input was lymph node tissue. CDR3 in amino acids: CASSATANTGQLYF. The part of the CDR3 DNA that was read is TGTGCCAGCAGTGCCACGGCAAACACCGGGCAGCTCTAC.